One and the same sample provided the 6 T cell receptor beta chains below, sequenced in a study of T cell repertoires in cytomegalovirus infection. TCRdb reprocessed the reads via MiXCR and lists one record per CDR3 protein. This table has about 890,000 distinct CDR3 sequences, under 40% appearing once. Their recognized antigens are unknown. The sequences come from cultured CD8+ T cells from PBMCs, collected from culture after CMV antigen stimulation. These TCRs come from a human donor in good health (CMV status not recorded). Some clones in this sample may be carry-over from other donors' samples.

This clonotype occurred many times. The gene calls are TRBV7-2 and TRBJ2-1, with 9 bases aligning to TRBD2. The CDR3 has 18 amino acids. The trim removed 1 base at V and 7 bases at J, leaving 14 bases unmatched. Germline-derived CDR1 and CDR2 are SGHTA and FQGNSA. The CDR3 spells CASSLVEGRAGGPNEQFF. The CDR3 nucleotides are TGTGCCAGCAGCTTAGTTGAAGGAAGAGCGGGGGGACCAAATGAGCAGTTCTTC.

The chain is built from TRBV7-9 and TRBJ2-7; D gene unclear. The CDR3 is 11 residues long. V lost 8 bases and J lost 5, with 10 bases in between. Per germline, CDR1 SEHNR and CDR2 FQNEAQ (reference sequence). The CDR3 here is CASSRSHEQYF. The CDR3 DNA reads TGTGCCAGCTCCAGGAGCCACGAGCAGTACTTC.

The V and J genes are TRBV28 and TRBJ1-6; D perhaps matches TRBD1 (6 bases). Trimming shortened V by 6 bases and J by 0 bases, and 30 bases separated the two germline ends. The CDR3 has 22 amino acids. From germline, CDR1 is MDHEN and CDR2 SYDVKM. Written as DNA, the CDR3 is TGTGCCAGCAGCCTACAGGGAAATGATAGGGGTTTTCGGAGCTCCTATAATTCACCCCTCCACTTT. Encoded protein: CASSLQGNDRGFRSSYNSPLHF.

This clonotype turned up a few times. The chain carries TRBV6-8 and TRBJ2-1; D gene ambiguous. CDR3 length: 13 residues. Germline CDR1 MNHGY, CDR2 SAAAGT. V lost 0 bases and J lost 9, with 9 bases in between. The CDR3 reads CASSYSGMAEQFF. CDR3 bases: TGTGCCAGCAGTTACTCGGGGATGGCTGAGCAGTTCTTC.

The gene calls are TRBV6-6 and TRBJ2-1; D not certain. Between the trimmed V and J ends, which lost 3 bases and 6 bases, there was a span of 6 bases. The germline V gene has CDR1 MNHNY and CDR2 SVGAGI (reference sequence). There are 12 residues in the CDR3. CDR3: CASSYLSNEQFF. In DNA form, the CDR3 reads TGTGCCAGCAGTTATTTGAGCAATGAGCAGTTCTTC.

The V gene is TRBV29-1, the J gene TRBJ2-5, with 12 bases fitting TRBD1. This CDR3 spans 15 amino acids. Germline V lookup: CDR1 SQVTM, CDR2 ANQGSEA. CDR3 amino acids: CSCRDRGQGWETQYF. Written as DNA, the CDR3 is TGCAGTTGCCGGGACAGGGGGCAAGGTTGGGAGACCCAGTACTTC.